This T cell receptor (beta chain) originates from a study of blood T cell repertoires in COVID-19. About the research overall: Nucleic acid was either cDNA or gDNA, and it came from T cells, B-cell-depleted T cells, or PBMCs.

The CDR3 contains 15 residues. V was pared by 3 bases and J by 1 base, with 0 bases of the junction left unmatched. Germline V gene lookup returns CDR1 SGHTS and CDR2 YDEGEE. Original handling: Reference gene primer amplification gave nucleated cell count estimates. TCRdb keeps only in-frame clones here, not all; method: immunoSEQ multiplex PCR. That table gives V, J and clone size, and the DNA gave D and trimming. The sample has approximately 65,000 clones; 70% to 80% are singletons. Sequences were obtained from peripheral blood. This clonotype was obtained from a human donor in a cohort sampled during active COVID-19. V gene TRBV5-8 combines with J gene TRBJ2-3; 12 bases line up with TRBD2. The CDR3 loop is CASSWTSGGTDTQYF. Written as DNA, the CDR3 is TGTGCCAGCAGCTGGACTAGCGGGGGCACAGATACGCAGTATTTT.